These 21 T cell receptor beta chains share one sample of origin, sequenced in a study of T cells in localized non-small cell lung cancer. Sequenced by immunoSEQ multiplex PCR; TCRdb stores in-frame clones only, minus some. The profile covers 50,000 to 70,000 clones, with roughly 80% appearing a single time and approximately 4.5% taken by the ten largest. Sequenced material: PBMCs, taken before any cancer treatment. The receptors come from a man between 40 and 70 years old with stage II lung adenocarcinoma.

This clone was counted only a few times. V is TRBV2 and J is TRBJ1-3; D possibly corresponds to TRBD1 (5 bases). V lost 6 bases, J lost 0 bases, and 12 bases lay in between. Per the germline V gene, CDR1 is SNHLY and CDR2 is FYNNEI. The CDR3 consists of 15 residues. CDR3 amino acids: CASSLTGHSGNTIYF. The CDR3, as DNA: TGTGCCAGCAGCCTTACAGGACACTCTGGAAACACCATATATTTT.

This chain connects TRBV18 to TRBJ1-5, with D possibly TRBD1 on 6 matching bases. V gave up 2 bases and J gave up 2 bases, with 7 bases separating them. The germline gives CDR1 KGHSH, CDR2 LQKENI. The CDR3 contains 14 residues. CDR3 DNA sequence: TGTGCCAGCTCACCAGGGGGCGGCAATCAGCCCCAGCATTTT. Translating it yields CASSPGGGNQPQHF.

The chain joins TRBV2 to TRBJ2-5; D not resolved. The CDR3 runs to 16 residues. Germline-derived CDR1 and CDR2 are SNHLY and FYNNEI. Trimming removed 7 bases at V and 0 bases at J, with 18 bases between. CDR3 sequence: CASTPQATWYQETQYF. The CDR3 nucleotides read TGTGCCAGCACCCCCCAGGCTACATGGTACCAAGAGACCCAGTACTTC. The full variable domain, rest sourced from reference TRBV2 and TRBJ2-5, is EPEVTQTPSHQVTQMGQEVILRCVPISNHLYFYWYRQILGQKVEFLVSFYNNEISEKSEIFDDQFSVERPDGSNFTLKIRSTKLEDSAMYFCASTPQATWYQETQYFGPGTRLLVL.

This clone has just a few counts. This sequence joins TRBV15 and TRBJ2-1; no firm D call. Trimming shortened V by 0 bases and J by 4 bases, and 10 bases separated the two germline ends. The CDR3 length is 15 residues. CDR1 is LNHNV, CDR2 YYDKDF, per germline (reference sequence). The CDR3 here is CATSREALGYNEQFF. CDR3 in DNA: TGTGCCACCAGCAGAGAGGCTTTGGGGTACAATGAGCAGTTCTTC.

This clone was seen just once. The V and J genes are TRBV30 and TRBJ2-7, with 15 nucleotides matching TRBD2. This CDR3 is built from 14 residues. Trimming removed 4 bases from V and 6 bases from J; junction bases left unmatched: 4. Germline V lookup: CDR1 GTSNPN, CDR2 SVGIG (reference sequence). CDR3 protein: CAWTPGLAGGEQYF. CDR3 sequence (DNA): TGTGCCTGGACTCCGGGACTAGCGGGAGGCGAGCAGTACTTC.

This clone was seen once. The chain links TRBV13 to TRBJ1-1, with 7 bases aligning to TRBD1. This CDR3 has 13 residues. Unmatched junction bases numbered 6, after V lost 3 bases and J lost 8 bases. Germline V gene data show CDR1 as PRHDT and CDR2 as FYEKMQ (reference sequence). The CDR3 loop is CASSFRDSNEAFF. The DNA for the CDR3 is TGTGCCAGCAGCTTCCGGGACAGCAACGAAGCTTTCTTT.

V gene TRBV6-1 combines with J gene TRBJ1-5; D not resolved. Germline CDR1 is MNHNS and CDR2 is SASEGT. Trimming removed 2 bases at V and 0 bases at J, with 20 bases between. This CDR3 has 19 amino acids. The DNA of the CDR3 is TGTGCCAGCAGTGAAAAGTGGGCCCCGAGGCTCTATAGCAATCAGCCCCAGCATTTT. Translating it yields CASSEKWAPRLYSNQPQHF.

The chain has TRBV7-8 and TRBJ1-5; TRBD1 matches at 10 bases. The CDR3 extends over 15 amino acids. Germline V gene data show CDR1 as SGHVS and CDR2 as FQNEAQ. Trimming took 6 bases from V and 6 from J; bases not matched to a gene: 8. The CDR3 sequence: CASSPPGQGSQPQHF. CDR3 sequence (DNA): TGTGCCAGCAGTCCCCCGGGACAGGGGAGTCAGCCCCAGCATTTT.

The chain combines TRBV4-1 with TRBJ1-4, with no clear D. Trimming pared 3 bases from V and 8 bases from J, leaving 13 bases between. There are 14 residues in the CDR3. CDR1 is MGHRA, CDR2 YSYEKL, per germline. Written as DNA, the CDR3 is TGCGCCAGCAGCCAGGTTTGGACGGGAGAAAAACTGTTTTTT. Amino acid sequence: CASSQVWTGEKLFF.

V usage is TRBV6-6 and J usage is TRBJ1-1; no clear D gene. The CDR3 covers 13 residues. With 8 bases removed from V and 0 bases from J, the gap between germline ends came to 10 bases. CDR1 and CDR2 (germline): MNHNY, SVGAGI (reference sequence). CDR3 nucleotide sequence: TGTGCCAGCTCGGCCAGGATGAACACTGAAGCTTTCTTT. The encoded protein is CASSARMNTEAFF.

CDR3 DNA: TGTGCCAGCAGCTGGAGCGGCCCCCGCTCCTACAATGAGCAGTTCTTC. This sequence encodes CASSWSGPRSYNEQFF. The chain combines TRBV7-8 with TRBJ2-1; tentative D call: TRBD2 (5 bases). Germline CDR1 is SGHVS and CDR2 is FQNEAQ. The V end lost 4 bases, the J end lost 0 bases, and 13 bases lay between the germline ends. The CDR3 is made up of 16 amino acids.

This chain's CDR3 is CASSPAEAFPYEQYF. The CDR3 coding sequence is TGTGCCAGCAGTCCGGCCGAGGCTTTTCCCTACGAGCAGTACTTC. The chain links TRBV5-4 to TRBJ2-7; D is ambiguous. This CDR3 has 15 residues. V lost 5 bases and J 2 bases, leaving 17 bases between the germline ends. Germline V gene data show CDR1 as SGHNT and CDR2 as YYREEE (reference sequence).

The chain links TRBV10-3 to TRBJ2-7; D may be TRBD2 (6 bases). V was pared by 0 bases and J by 3 bases, with 18 bases between. This CDR3 spans 17 amino acids. CDR1 is ENHRY, CDR2 SYGVKD, per germline. Written as DNA, the CDR3 is TGTGCCATCAGTGAGTCGAACTTCGCAGCGGGTCACTACGAGCAGTACTTC. Its translation is CAISESNFAAGHYEQYF.

The table lists this clone with a few counts. The CDR3 protein is CASSEQVNTEAFF. The DNA of the CDR3 is TGTGCCAGCAGTGAACAGGTGAACACTGAAGCTTTCTTT. This rearrangement joins TRBV2 to TRBJ1-1; D not resolved. Trimming removed 2 bases from V and 0 bases from J, with 4 bases in between. The CDR3 consists of 13 residues. Germline V gives CDR1 SNHLY, CDR2 FYNNEI.

The chain combines TRBV25-1 with TRBJ1-2; TRBD1 aligns across 7 bases. With 2 bases clipped from V and 4 bases from J, the junction kept 4 bases outside the gene matches. CDR1 is MGHDK and CDR2 is SYGVNS in the germline V gene. The CDR3 contains 14 residues. CDR3 DNA sequence: TGTGCCAGCAGTGAAACGGCAGGGGGCTATGGCTACACCTTC. Amino acid sequence: CASSETAGGYGYTF.

The chain combines TRBV7-2 with TRBJ2-2; 14 bases map to TRBD2. Trimming cost V 4 bases and J 7 bases; bases outside gene matches: 5. This CDR3 comprises 16 residues. CDR1 and CDR2 (germline): SGHTA, FQGNSA. The CDR3: CASSSTTSGRVGELFF. The CDR3 DNA reads as TGTGCCAGCAGCTCGACGACTAGCGGGAGGGTCGGGGAGCTGTTTTTT.

The chain combines TRBV5-4 with TRBJ2-3; D is perhaps TRBD2 (6 bases). Germline CDR1 and CDR2: SGHNT and YYREEE (reference sequence). This CDR3 region has 14 residues. V was shortened by 0 bases and J by 1 base, with 6 bases between the two germline ends. The CDR3 DNA reads TGTGCCAGCAGCTTGGAGCGGGGCACAGATACGCAGTATTTT. Protein: CASSLERGTDTQYF.

The genes are TRBV29-1 and TRBJ2-3, with 7 nucleotides matching TRBD2. Germline assignment: CDR1 SQVTM and CDR2 ANQGSEA. The CDR3 consists of 15 residues. J lost 1 base, V lost 7 bases, and 11 bases had no gene match. The CDR3 reads CSAQGFGGGTDTQYF. CDR3 nucleotides: TGCAGCGCCCAGGGTTTTGGGGGGGGCACAGATACGCAGTATTTT.

CDR3: CASSSGRNTEAFF. In nucleotides, the CDR3 is TGTGCCAGCAGCTCGGGACGGAACACTGAAGCTTTCTTT. This chain joins TRBV7-9 and TRBJ1-1, with a weak D call TRBD1 (5 bases). CDR1 is SEHNR and CDR2 is FQNEAQ in the germline V gene (reference sequence). The V end was cut by 4 bases, the J end by 1 base, with 7 bases between. CDR3 length: 13 residues.

This chain links TRBV11-2 with TRBJ1-2; D unresolved. V gave up 0 bases and J gave up 2 bases, with 10 bases separating them. Germline CDR1 and CDR2: SGHAT and FQNNGV. The CDR3 covers 15 residues. The CDR3 DNA is TGTGCCAGCAGCTTAGATCAAACTTGGAACTATGGCTACACCTTC. It yields the protein CASSLDQTWNYGYTF. The full variable domain, its missing parts supplied by reference TRBV11-2 and TRBJ1-2, is EAGVAQSPRYKIIEKRQSVAFWCNPISGHATLYWYQQILGQGPKLLIQFQNNGVVDDSQLPKDRFSAERLKGVDSTLKIQPAKLEDSAVYLCASSLDQTWNYGYTFGSGTRLTVV.

This clone showed up just a few times. This chain links TRBV10-3 with TRBJ2-2, with D hard to call. Trimming took 2 bases from V and 9 from J, leaving 10 bases between them. From germline, CDR1 is ENHRY and CDR2 SYGVKD. The CDR3 totals 13 residues. Written as DNA, the CDR3 is TGTGCCATCAGTGAGCGTATCCCCAGGGAGCTGTTTTTT. It yields the protein CAISERIPRELFF.